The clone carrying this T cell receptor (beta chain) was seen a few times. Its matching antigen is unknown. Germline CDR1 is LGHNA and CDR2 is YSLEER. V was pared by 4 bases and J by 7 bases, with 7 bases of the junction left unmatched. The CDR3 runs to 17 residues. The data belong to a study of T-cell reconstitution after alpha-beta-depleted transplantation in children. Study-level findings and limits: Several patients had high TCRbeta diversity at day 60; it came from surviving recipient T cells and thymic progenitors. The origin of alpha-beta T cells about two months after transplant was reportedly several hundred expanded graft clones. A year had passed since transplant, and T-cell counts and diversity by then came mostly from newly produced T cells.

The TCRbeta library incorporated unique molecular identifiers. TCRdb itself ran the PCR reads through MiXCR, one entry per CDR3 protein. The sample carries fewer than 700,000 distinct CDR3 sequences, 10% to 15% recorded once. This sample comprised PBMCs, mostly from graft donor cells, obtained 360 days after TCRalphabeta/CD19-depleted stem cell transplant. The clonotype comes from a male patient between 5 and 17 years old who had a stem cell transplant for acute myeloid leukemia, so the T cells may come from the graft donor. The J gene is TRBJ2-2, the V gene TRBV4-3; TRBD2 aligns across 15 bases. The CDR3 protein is CASSREGLAGGHGELFF. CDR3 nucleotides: TGCGCCAGCAGCCGGGAGGGACTAGCGGGAGGACACGGGGAGCTGTTTTTT.